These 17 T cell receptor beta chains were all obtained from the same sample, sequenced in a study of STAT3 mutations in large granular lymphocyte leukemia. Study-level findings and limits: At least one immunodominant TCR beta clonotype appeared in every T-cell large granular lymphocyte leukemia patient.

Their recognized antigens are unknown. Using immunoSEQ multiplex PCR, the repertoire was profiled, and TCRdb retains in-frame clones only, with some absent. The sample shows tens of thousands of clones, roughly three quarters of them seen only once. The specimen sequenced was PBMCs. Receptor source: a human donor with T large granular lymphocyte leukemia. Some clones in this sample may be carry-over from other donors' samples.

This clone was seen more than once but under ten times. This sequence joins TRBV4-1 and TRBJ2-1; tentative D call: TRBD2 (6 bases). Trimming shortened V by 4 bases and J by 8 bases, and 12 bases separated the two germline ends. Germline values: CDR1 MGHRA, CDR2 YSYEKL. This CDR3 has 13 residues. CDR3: CASSLTREDEQFF. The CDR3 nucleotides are TGCGCCAGCAGCCTCACTAGGGAGGATGAGCAGTTCTTC.

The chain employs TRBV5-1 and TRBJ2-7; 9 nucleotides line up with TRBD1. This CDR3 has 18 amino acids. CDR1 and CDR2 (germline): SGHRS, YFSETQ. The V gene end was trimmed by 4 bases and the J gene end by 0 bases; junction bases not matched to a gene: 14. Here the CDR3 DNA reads TGCGCCAGCAGCCCGAGGACAGGGGCTCCCTCAAGCTCCTACGAGCAGTACTTC. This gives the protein CASSPRTGAPSSSYEQYF. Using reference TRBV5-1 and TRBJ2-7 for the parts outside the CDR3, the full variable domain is KAGVTQTPRYLIKTRGQQVTLSCSPISGHRSVSWYQQTPGQGLQFLFEYFSETQRNKGNFPGRFSGRQFSNSRSEMNVSTLELGDSALYLCASSPRTGAPSSSYEQYFGPGTRLTVT.

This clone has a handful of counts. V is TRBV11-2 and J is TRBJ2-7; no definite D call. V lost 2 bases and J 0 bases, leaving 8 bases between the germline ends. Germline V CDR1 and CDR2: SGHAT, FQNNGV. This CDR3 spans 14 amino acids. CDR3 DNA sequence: TGTGCCAGCAGCTTACTCGGCTACTCCTACGAGCAGTACTTC. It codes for CASSLLGYSYEQYF.

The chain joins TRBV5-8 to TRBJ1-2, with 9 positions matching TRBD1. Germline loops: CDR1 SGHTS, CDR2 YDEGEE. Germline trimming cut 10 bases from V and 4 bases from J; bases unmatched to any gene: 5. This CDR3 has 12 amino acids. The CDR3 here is CAGGQGFYGYTF. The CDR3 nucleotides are TGTGCCGGGGGACAGGGATTCTATGGCTACACCTTC.

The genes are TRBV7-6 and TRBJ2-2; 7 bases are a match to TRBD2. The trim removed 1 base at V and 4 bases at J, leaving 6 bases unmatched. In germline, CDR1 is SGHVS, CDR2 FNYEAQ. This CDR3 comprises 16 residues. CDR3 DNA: TGTGCCAGCAGCTTAGTTGCACTAGCGTTCACCGGGGAGCTGTTTTTT. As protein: CASSLVALAFTGELFF.

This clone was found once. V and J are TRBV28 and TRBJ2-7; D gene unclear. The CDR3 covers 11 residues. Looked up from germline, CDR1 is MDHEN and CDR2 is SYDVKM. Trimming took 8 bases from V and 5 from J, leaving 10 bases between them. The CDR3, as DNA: TGTGCCAGCTCGACATTCCACGAGCAGTACGTC. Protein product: CASSTFHEQYV.

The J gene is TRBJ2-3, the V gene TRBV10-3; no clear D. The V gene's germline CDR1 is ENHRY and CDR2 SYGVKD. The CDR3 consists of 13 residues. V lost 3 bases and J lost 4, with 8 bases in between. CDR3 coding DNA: TGTGCCATCAGTGACTATCAGTCAGATACGCAGTATTTT. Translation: CAISDYQSDTQYF.

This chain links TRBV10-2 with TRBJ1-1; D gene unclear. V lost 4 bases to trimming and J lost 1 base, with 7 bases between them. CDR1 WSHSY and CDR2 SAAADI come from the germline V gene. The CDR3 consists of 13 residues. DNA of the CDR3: TGCGCCAGCAGTGTTTTGCAGAACACTGAAGCTTTCTTT. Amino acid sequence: CASSVLQNTEAFF.

The CDR3 loop is CASSLEPGIADTQYF. CDR3 DNA sequence: TGCGCCAGCAGCTTGGAACCGGGGATCGCAGATACGCAGTATTTT. The genes are TRBV5-1 and TRBJ2-3; tentatively, D is TRBD2 (5 bases). This CDR3 has 15 amino acids. Germline V lookup: CDR1 SGHRS, CDR2 YFSETQ. Deletions cut 0 bases from V and 4 bases from J, with 12 bases between.

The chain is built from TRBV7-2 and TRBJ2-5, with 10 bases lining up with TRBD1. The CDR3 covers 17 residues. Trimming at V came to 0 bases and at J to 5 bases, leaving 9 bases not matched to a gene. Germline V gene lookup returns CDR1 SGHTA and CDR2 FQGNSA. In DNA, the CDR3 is TGTGCCAGCAGCTTAGCCCCCGGGACAGGGGTTCAGGAGACCCAGTACTTC. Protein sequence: CASSLAPGTGVQETQYF. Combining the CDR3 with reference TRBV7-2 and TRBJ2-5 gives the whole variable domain GAGVSQSPSNKVTEKGKDVELRCDPISGHTALYWYRQSLGQGLEFLIYFQGNSAPDKSGLPSDRFSAERTGGSVSTLTIQRTQQEDSAVYLCASSLAPGTGVQETQYFGPGTRLLVL.

The CDR3 DNA is TGTGCCAGCAGCGTAGCCCCCACAGATACGCAGTATTTT. Translating it yields CASSVAPTDTQYF. The rearrangement links TRBV9 to TRBJ2-3; no clear D. The germline V gene has CDR1 SGDLS and CDR2 YYNGEE. The CDR3 is 13 amino acids. Trimming took off 0 bases at V and 2 bases at J, with 4 bases between the two ends.

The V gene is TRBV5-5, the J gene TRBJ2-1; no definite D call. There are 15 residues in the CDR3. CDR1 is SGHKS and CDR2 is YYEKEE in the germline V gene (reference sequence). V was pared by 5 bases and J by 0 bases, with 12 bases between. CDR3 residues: CASRPDAPSYNEQFF. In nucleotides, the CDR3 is TGTGCCAGCAGACCGGACGCCCCCTCCTACAATGAGCAGTTCTTC. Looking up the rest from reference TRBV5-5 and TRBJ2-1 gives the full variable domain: DAGVTQSPTHLIKTRGQQVTLRCSPISGHKSVSWYQQVLGQGPQFIFQYYEKEERGRGNFPDRFSARQFPNYSSELNVNALLLGDSALYLCASRPDAPSYNEQFFGPGTRLTVL.

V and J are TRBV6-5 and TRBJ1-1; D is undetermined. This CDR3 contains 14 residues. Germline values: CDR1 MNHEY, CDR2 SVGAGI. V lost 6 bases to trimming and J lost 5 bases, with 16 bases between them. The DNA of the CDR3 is TGTGCCAGCAGCCGACTTCGGACGAGGACTGAAGCTTTCTTT. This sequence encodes CASSRLRTRTEAFF.

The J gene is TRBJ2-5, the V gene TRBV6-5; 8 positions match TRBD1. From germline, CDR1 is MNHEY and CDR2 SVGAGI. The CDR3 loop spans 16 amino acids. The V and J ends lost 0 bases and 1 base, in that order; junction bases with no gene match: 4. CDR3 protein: CASSYSGRGPQETQYF. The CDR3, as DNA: TGTGCCAGCAGTTACTCGGGCAGGGGGCCCCAAGAGACCCAGTACTTC.

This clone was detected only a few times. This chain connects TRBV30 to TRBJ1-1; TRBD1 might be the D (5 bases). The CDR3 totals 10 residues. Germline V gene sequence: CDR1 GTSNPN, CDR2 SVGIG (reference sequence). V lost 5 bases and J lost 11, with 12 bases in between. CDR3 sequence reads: CAWAGRSAFF. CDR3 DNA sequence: TGTGCCTGGGCGGGACGGAGCGCTTTCTTT.

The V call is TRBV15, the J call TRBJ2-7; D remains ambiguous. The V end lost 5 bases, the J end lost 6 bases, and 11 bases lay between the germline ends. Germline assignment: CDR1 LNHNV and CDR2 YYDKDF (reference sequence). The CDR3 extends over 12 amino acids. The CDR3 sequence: CATSWGYSEQYF. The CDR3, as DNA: TGTGCCACCAGCTGGGGTTACAGCGAGCAGTACTTC. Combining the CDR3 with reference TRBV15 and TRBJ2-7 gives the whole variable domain DAMVIQNPRYQVTQFGKPVTLSCSQTLNHNVMYWYQQKSSQAPKLLFHYYDKDFNNEADTPDNFQSRRPNTSFCFLDIRSPGLGDTAMYLCATSWGYSEQYFGPGTRLTVT.

The CDR3 bases are TGTGCCAGCAGCTTACCCAGGGGGAAGGGATGGGACAATGAGCAGTTCTTC. It specifies CASSLPRGKGWDNEQFF. The chain carries TRBV7-9 and TRBJ2-1, with TRBD1 identical over 7 bases. The V and J ends lost 2 bases and 5 bases, in that order; junction bases with no gene match: 12. The CDR3 spans 17 residues. The germline CDR1 and CDR2 sequences are SEHNR and FQNEAQ (reference sequence). Drawing the rest from reference TRBV7-9 and TRBJ2-1, the complete variable domain is DTGVSQNPRHKITKRGQNVTFRCDPISEHNRLYWYRQTLGQGPEFLTYFQNEAQLEKSRLLSDRFSAERPKGSFSTLEIQRTEQGDSAMYLCASSLPRGKGWDNEQFFGPGTRLTVL.